The 23 T cell receptor beta chains listed next were all sequenced from one sample in a study of OX40 agonist ivuxolimab in advanced cancers. Profiled with immunoSEQ multiplex PCR; TCRdb holds only in-frame clones, not every one. The profile shows approximately 38,000 clones, 82% of them singletons. Sequencing was performed on CD4+ or CD8+ T cells sorted from blood, taken in a trial of the OX40 agonist ivuxolimab. The receptors were gathered from an adult with an advanced solid tumor such as melanoma, head and neck, liver or kidney cancer.

Note on this clone: The same CDR3 arises from other DNA sequences in this sample as well. The chain links TRBV6-5 to TRBJ2-7; 8 nucleotides agree with TRBD2. V lost 5 bases, J lost 6 bases, and 12 bases stayed unmatched. The CDR3 runs to 15 residues. CDR1 is MNHEY and CDR2 is SVGAGI in the germline V gene. CDR3 DNA sequence: TGTGCCAGCAGTCCCGGGGTAGCGGGAACCTCCGAGCAGTACTTC. This translates into CASSPGVAGTSEQYF.

This clone was seen once. This chain connects TRBV5-1 to TRBJ1-5, with 7 bases lining up with TRBD1. Germline V CDR1 and CDR2: SGHRS, YFSETQ. V lost 2 bases to trimming and J lost 6 bases; unmatched junction nucleotides: 11. This CDR3 spans 16 amino acids. CDR3 sequence: CASSLRKGASTQPQHF. The CDR3 coding sequence is TGCGCCAGCAGCTTAAGGAAGGGGGCTTCGACTCAGCCCCAGCATTTT.

This chain links TRBV6-6 with TRBJ2-6; tentatively, D is TRBD1 (5 bases). Per the germline V gene, CDR1 is MNHNY and CDR2 is SVGAGI (reference sequence). The CDR3 consists of 15 residues. The ends were cut back, 2 bases at V and 2 bases at J, with 7 bases in the middle. CDR3 nucleotides: TGTGCCAGCAGTTACGTGGGGCCTGGGGCCAACGTCCTGACTTTC. This sequence encodes CASSYVGPGANVLTF.

In nucleotides, the CDR3 is TGTGCCAGCAGCTTCCGGGACAGGGCTAGTGGCTACACCTTC. Translation: CASSFRDRASGYTF. The chain recombines TRBV7-2 with TRBJ1-2; 9 bases are a match to TRBD1. Germline V lookup: CDR1 SGHTA, CDR2 FQGNSA. Trimming at V came to 3 bases and at J to 7 bases, leaving 6 bases not matched to a gene. The CDR3 sequence is 14 residues long.

J is TRBJ2-5 and V is TRBV7-3; D possibly corresponds to TRBD1 (5 bases). The CDR3 sequence is 14 residues long. Germline V gene data show CDR1 as SGHTA and CDR2 as FQGTGA. With 2 bases removed from V and 2 bases from J, the gap between germline ends came to 9 bases. The CDR3 here is CASSLRRTQETQYF. The CDR3 nucleotides read TGTGCCAGCAGCTTACGCCGGACACAAGAGACCCAGTACTTC.

The V and J genes are TRBV5-1 and TRBJ2-5; the match to TRBD2 covers 9 bases. Germline CDR1 SGHRS, CDR2 YFSETQ. V lost 0 bases, J lost 5 bases, and 8 bases stayed unmatched. This CDR3 comprises 16 residues. The CDR3 region has the DNA TGCGCCAGCAGCTTGGAGGGTAGCGGGGGCGGTGAGACCCAGTACTTC. Translating it yields CASSLEGSGGGETQYF.

The chain recombines TRBV7-9 with TRBJ2-7; 11 nucleotides line up with TRBD2. CDR3 size: 17 residues. Per the germline V gene, CDR1 is SEHNR and CDR2 is FQNEAQ (reference sequence). V lost 2 bases to trimming and J lost 1 base; unmatched junction nucleotides: 7. The CDR3 sequence: CASSLLLAGEQSYEQYF. The CDR3 DNA reads TGTGCCAGCAGCTTACTACTAGCGGGGGAGCAATCCTACGAGCAGTACTTC.

This chain links TRBV5-1 with TRBJ1-4; D is undetermined. Germline V lookup: CDR1 SGHRS, CDR2 YFSETQ. This CDR3 is 14 amino acids long. The V end lost 4 bases, the J end lost 4 bases, and 11 bases lay between the germline ends. The CDR3 nucleotides read TGCGCCAGCAGCAAGGACCTCAGTAATGAAAAACTGTTTTTT. Encoded protein: CASSKDLSNEKLFF.

This clone has a single count. V is TRBV7-3 and J is TRBJ2-5; D unresolved. Trimming took 6 bases from V and 4 from J, leaving 15 bases between them. The CDR3 extends over 14 amino acids. Germline CDR1 SGHTA, CDR2 FQGTGA. CDR3 bases: TGTGCCAGCAGTCAAGGTGTGGGTTTAGAGACCCAGTACTTC. As protein: CASSQGVGLETQYF.

The chain carries TRBV19 and TRBJ1-4, with 10 positions matching TRBD1. J lost 8 bases, V lost 6 bases, and 9 bases had no gene match. This CDR3 comprises 15 residues. Germline V gene sequence: CDR1 LNHDA, CDR2 SQIVND (reference sequence). The CDR3 region is CASRDRGSWEEKLFF. The CDR3 nucleotides read TGTGCCAGTAGGGACAGGGGGAGCTGGGAAGAAAAACTGTTTTTT. The whole variable domain, filled in from reference TRBV19 and TRBJ1-4, reads DGGITQSPKYLFRKEGQNVTLSCEQNLNHDAMYWYRQDPGQGLRLIYYSQIVNDFQKGDIAEGYSVSREKKESFPLTVTSAQKNPTAFYLCASRDRGSWEEKLFFGSGTQLSVL.

The V gene is TRBV5-1, the J gene TRBJ2-5, with D perhaps being TRBD1 or TRBD2 (5 bases each). V lost 2 bases, J lost 3 bases, and 14 bases lay in between. Germline CDR1 is SGHRS and CDR2 is YFSETQ. The CDR3 extends over 15 amino acids. In nucleotides, the CDR3 is TGCGCCAGCAGCTTACGGGACGGAATAGAAGAGACCCAGTACTTC. This encodes CASSLRDGIEETQYF.

The CDR3 sequence: CASSGPGLAQFTGELFF. CDR3 sequence (DNA): TGTGCCAGCAGTGGACCGGGACTAGCGCAGTTCACCGGGGAGCTGTTTTTT. V is TRBV6-1 and J is TRBJ2-2; 10 bases fit TRBD2. This CDR3 contains 17 residues. J gave up 4 bases and V 4 bases, and 9 bases lay outside the gene matches. Germline CDR1 is MNHNS and CDR2 is SASEGT.

The rearrangement uses TRBV11-3 and TRBJ2-1, with D possibly TRBD2 on 5 matching bases. CDR1 is SGHNT and CDR2 is YENEEA in the germline V gene. The CDR3 runs to 13 residues. Trimming shortened V by 0 bases and J by 13 bases, and 13 bases separated the two germline ends. In nucleotides, the CDR3 is TGTGCCAGCAGCTTAGATCCCGGGGTGGCACAGTTCTTC. Translating it yields CASSLDPGVAQFF.

This rearrangement joins TRBV6-6 to TRBJ2-7; D might be TRBD1 (5 bases). The CDR3 extends over 13 amino acids. The V end lost 7 bases, the J end lost 2 bases, and 12 bases lay between the germline ends. CDR1 and CDR2 (germline): MNHNY, SVGAGI (reference sequence). CDR3 coding DNA: TGTGCCAGCACTCCCCAGGGAACCTACGAGCAGTACTTC. Translating it yields CASTPQGTYEQYF.

This chain joins TRBV7-3 and TRBJ2-7; D unresolved. CDR3 length: 13 amino acids. V was cut by 5 bases and J by 7 bases, with 15 bases left in between. CDR1 SGHTA and CDR2 FQGTGA come from the germline V gene. The chain's CDR3 is CASSPAPFREQYF. The CDR3 DNA reads as TGTGCCAGCAGCCCGGCTCCATTTAGGGAGCAGTACTTC.

V is TRBV19 and J is TRBJ1-5; tentatively, D is TRBD1 (5 bases). The CDR3 loop spans 15 amino acids. CDR1 and CDR2 (germline): LNHDA, SQIVND (reference sequence). V shed 2 bases and J shed 7 bases, with 15 bases lying between them. The CDR3 DNA reads TGTGCCAGTAGTATACGGGGGGGTCTCAGACAGCCCCAGCATTTT. Protein: CASSIRGGLRQPQHF.

This chain uses TRBV7-8 with TRBJ2-1, with 7 nucleotides matching TRBD1. CDR1 and CDR2 from the germline V gene are SGHVS and FQNEAQ. V lost 3 bases, J lost 4 bases, and 12 bases stayed unmatched. This CDR3 spans 17 amino acids. For the CDR3, the DNA is TGTGCCAGCAGCTTCCCCGAGGGGGCAGGGAGATACAATGAGCAGTTCTTC. Translating gives CASSFPEGAGRYNEQFF.

This clone has just one count. The CDR3 region has the DNA TGTGCCAGCAGCTCCCGGACTAGCGGGGGAAAGGAGCAGTACTTC. Translation gives CASSSRTSGGKEQYF. J is TRBJ2-5 and V is TRBV7-9; 13 bases match TRBD2. This CDR3 has 15 amino acids. V lost 4 bases and J lost 11; bases outside the gene matches: 10. CDR1 is SEHNR, CDR2 FQNEAQ, per germline (reference sequence).

The J gene is TRBJ2-1, the V gene TRBV5-4; maybe TRBD2 (7 bases). CDR1 SGHNT and CDR2 YYREEE come from the germline V gene (reference sequence). The V end was cut by 2 bases, the J end by 2 bases, with 14 bases between. The CDR3 has 16 residues. This CDR3 reads CASSFSGGRTYNEQFF. DNA of the CDR3: TGTGCCAGCAGCTTCTCCGGGGGGCGCACCTACAATGAGCAGTTCTTC.

This rearrangement joins TRBV30 to TRBJ1-3; D may be TRBD1 (5 bases). Trimming took off 2 bases at V and 3 bases at J, with 11 bases between the two ends. The CDR3 totals 14 residues. The germline gives CDR1 GTSNPN, CDR2 SVGIG (reference sequence). CDR3 loop: CAWSQGENGNTIYF. CDR3 in DNA: TGTGCCTGGAGTCAAGGGGAGAATGGAAACACCATATATTTT.

This rearrangement joins TRBV6-6 to TRBJ1-5, with TRBD1 matching 9 bases. CDR1 and CDR2 from the germline V gene are MNHNY and SVGAGI (reference sequence). The trim removed 6 bases at V and 1 base at J, leaving 7 bases unmatched. The CDR3 loop spans 16 amino acids. The CDR3 loop is CASRTSGQGSNQPQHF. CDR3 DNA sequence: TGTGCCAGCAGAACCTCCGGACAGGGGAGCAATCAGCCCCAGCATTTT.

About this clone itself: This CDR3 is also generated by other DNA sequences in the sample. The rearrangement uses TRBV18 and TRBJ2-3; no clear D. The CDR3 is 13 residues long. V was shortened by 3 bases and J by 0 bases, with 4 bases between the two germline ends. The V gene's germline CDR1 is KGHSH and CDR2 LQKENI. The CDR3 here is CASSPPSTDTQYF. The CDR3 nucleotides read TGTGCCAGCTCACCGCCTAGCACAGATACGCAGTATTTT.

The rearrangement joins TRBV30 to TRBJ1-2; D unresolved. The V end lost 5 bases, the J end lost 2 bases, and 6 bases lay between the germline ends. Germline CDR1 GTSNPN, CDR2 SVGIG (reference sequence). This CDR3 has 11 residues. In DNA, the CDR3 is TGTGCCTGGGTTGCGAACTATGGCTACACCTTC. This codes for CAWVANYGYTF.